In its sample, the clone carrying this TCR beta chain was seen once. V gave up 5 bases and J gave up 0 bases; unmatched junction bases: 2. From germline, CDR1 is LNHNV and CDR2 YYDKDF (reference sequence). This CDR3 has 16 residues. The entry originates in a study of blood T cell repertoires in COVID-19. The table came from immunoSEQ multiplex PCR; TCRdb's copy has only in-frame clones and leaves some out. The sample lists around 230,000 clones, about nine tenths occurring once. Sequencing was performed on peripheral blood. This receptor was identified in a man aged 55-75 years who had recovered from COVID-19. The chain employs TRBV15 and TRBJ2-3, with 13 positions matching TRBD2. Written as DNA, the CDR3 is TGTGCCACCAGCCGGGGACTAGCGGGGAGCACAGATACGCAGTATTTT. It is translated as CATSRGLAGSTDTQYF.